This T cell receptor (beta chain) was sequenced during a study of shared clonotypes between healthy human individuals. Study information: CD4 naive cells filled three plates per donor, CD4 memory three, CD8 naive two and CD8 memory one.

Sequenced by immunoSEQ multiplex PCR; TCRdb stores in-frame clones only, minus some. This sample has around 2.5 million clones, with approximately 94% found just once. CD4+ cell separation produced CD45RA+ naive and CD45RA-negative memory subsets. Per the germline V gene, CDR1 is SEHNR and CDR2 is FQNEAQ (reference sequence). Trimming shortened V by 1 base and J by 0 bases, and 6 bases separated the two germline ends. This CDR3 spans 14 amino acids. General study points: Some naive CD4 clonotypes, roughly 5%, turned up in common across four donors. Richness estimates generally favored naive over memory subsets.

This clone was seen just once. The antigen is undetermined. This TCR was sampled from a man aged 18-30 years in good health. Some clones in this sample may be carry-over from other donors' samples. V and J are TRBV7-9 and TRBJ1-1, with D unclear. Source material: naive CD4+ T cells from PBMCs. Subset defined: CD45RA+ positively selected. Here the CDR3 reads CASSLVPLNTEAFF. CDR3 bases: TGTGCCAGCAGCTTAGTACCGTTGAACACTGAAGCTTTCTTT.